These 5 T cell receptor beta chains came from one sample sequenced in a study of shared clonotypes between healthy human individuals. Clones were sequenced by immunoSEQ multiplex PCR, and TCRdb holds only the in-frame ones, with some missing. The data hold about 1.1 million clones, with 75% to 80% observed a single time. The sequencing sample was made of memory CD4+ T cells from PBMCs. The sample's subset: CD45RA-negative fraction. Source of these receptors: a man between 18 and 29 years old in good health. Some clones in this sample may be carry-over from other donors' samples.

The CDR3 here is CASSRGKTGQETQYF. The CDR3 DNA is TGTGCCAGCAGCCGGGGGAAGACAGGACAAGAGACCCAGTACTTC. This chain connects TRBV5-4 to TRBJ2-5; D might be TRBD1 or TRBD2, each matching 6 bases. The CDR3 runs 15 residues. Germline CDR1 SGHNT, CDR2 YYREEE (reference sequence). V was shortened by 4 bases and J by 2 bases, with 15 bases between the two germline ends.

As to this clone: This likely stems from a read error, as it lies one base from a far larger clone. The J gene is TRBJ1-1, the V gene TRBV6-1; no firm D call. The CDR3 runs to 10 residues. Germline loops: CDR1 MNHNS, CDR2 SASEGT. CDR3 sequence: CASSEGSASF. For the CDR3, the DNA is TGTGCCAGCAGTGAAGGAAGTGCTTCCTTT.

J is TRBJ2-2 and V is TRBV4-2, with D perhaps TRBD1 (6 bases). This CDR3 is 14 amino acids long. The germline gives CDR1 LGHNA, CDR2 YNFKEQ. The V and J ends lost 6 bases and 3 bases respectively, with 11 bases between them. CDR3 sequence: CASRRTVYTGELFF. CDR3 coding DNA: TGTGCCAGCAGGAGGACAGTCTACACCGGGGAGCTGTTTTTT.

This rearrangement joins TRBV30 to TRBJ1-2; D perhaps matches TRBD1 (5 bases). Germline CDR1 is GTSNPN and CDR2 is SVGIG (reference sequence). This CDR3 has 13 residues. Between the trimmed V and J ends, which lost 8 bases and 6 bases, there was a span of 19 bases. In DNA form, the CDR3 reads TGTGCCGTTGAGGAGGGGATGAGACATGGCTACACCTTC. Encoded protein: CAVEEGMRHGYTF.

For this clone: A far larger clone is off by one base, so a read error is likely. J is TRBJ2-1 and V is TRBV30; no clear D gene. The CDR3 contains 13 residues. The germline gives CDR1 GTSNPN, CDR2 SVGIG (reference sequence). For the CDR3, the DNA is TGTGCCTGGAGAGTAGACCGTTACAGTGAGCAGTTCTTC. Its translation is CAWRVDRYSEQFF.